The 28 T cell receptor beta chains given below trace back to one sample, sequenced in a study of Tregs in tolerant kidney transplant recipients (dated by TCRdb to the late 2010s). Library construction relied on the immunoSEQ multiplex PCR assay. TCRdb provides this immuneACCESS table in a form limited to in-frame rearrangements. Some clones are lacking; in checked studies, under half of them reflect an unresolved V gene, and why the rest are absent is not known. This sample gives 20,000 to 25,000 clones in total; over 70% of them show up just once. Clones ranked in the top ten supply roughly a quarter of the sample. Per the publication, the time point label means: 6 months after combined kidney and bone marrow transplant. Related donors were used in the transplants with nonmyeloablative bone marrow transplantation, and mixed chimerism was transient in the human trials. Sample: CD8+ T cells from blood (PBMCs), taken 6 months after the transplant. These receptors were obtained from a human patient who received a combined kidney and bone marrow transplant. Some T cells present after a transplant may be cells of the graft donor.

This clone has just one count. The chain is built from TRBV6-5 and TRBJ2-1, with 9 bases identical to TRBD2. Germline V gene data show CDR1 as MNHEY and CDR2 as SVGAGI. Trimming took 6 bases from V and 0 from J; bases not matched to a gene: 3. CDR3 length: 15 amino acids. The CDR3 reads CASSSSGSSYNEQFF. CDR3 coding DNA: TGTGCCAGCAGCAGTAGCGGGAGCTCCTACAATGAGCAGTTCTTC.

The CDR3 DNA follows: TGCAGCGTTGAGCTACAGTCCCTTGAAGCTTTCTTT. This codes for CSVELQSLEAFF. The rearrangement uses TRBV29-1 and TRBJ1-1; D ambiguous. Germline loops: CDR1 SQVTM, CDR2 ANQGSEA. Between the trimmed V and J ends, which lost 3 bases and 7 bases, there was a span of 12 bases. The CDR3 extends over 12 amino acids.

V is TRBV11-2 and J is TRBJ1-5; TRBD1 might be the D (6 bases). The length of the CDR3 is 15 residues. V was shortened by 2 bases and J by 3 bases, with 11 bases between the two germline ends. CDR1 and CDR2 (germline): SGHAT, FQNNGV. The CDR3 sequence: CASSLLSGANQPQHF. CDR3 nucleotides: TGTGCCAGCAGCTTACTATCAGGGGCCAATCAGCCCCAGCATTTT.

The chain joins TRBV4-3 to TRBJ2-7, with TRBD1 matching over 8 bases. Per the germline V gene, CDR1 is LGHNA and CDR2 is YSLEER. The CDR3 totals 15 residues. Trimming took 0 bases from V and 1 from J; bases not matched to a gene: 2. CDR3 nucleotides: TGCGCCAGCAGCCAAGACACAGGGGGTTCCTACGAGCAGTACTTC. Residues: CASSQDTGGSYEQYF.

The CDR3 protein is CASSRPQYQETQYF. CDR3 coding DNA: TGTGCCAGCAGCCGCCCACAGTATCAAGAGACCCAGTACTTC. The chain uses TRBV14 and TRBJ2-5; D call uncertain. CDR3 length: 14 amino acids. The V gene lost 4 bases and the J gene lost 2 bases, with 11 bases spanning the gap. Germline-derived CDR1 and CDR2 are SGHDN and FVKESK.

The CDR3 spells CATHSGENSPLHF. As DNA, the CDR3 is TGTGCCACCCATTCGGGGGAGAATTCACCCCTCCACTTT. The gene calls are TRBV6-5 and TRBJ1-6, with D possibly TRBD1 on 5 matching bases. V lost 10 bases to trimming and J lost 7 bases, with 14 bases between them. CDR3 length: 13 residues. Germline V CDR1 and CDR2: MNHEY, SVGAGI.

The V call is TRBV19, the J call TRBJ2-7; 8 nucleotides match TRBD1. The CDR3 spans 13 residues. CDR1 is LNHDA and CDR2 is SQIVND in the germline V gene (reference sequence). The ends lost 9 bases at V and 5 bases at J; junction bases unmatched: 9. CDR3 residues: CASALGQGNEQYF. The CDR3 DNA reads TGTGCCAGCGCATTAGGACAGGGTAACGAGCAGTACTTC.

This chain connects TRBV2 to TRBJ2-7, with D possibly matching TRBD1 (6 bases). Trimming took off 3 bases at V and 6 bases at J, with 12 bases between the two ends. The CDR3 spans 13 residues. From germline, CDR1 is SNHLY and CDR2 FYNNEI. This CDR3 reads CASSEGARVEQYF. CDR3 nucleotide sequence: TGTGCCAGCAGTGAGGGGGCACGAGTCGAGCAGTACTTC.

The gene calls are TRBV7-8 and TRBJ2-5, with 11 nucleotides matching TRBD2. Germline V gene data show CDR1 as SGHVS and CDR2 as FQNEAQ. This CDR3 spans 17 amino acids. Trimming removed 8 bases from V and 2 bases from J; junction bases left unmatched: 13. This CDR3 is CASLGSLAGVLQETQYF. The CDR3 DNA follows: TGTGCCAGCCTTGGCTCACTAGCGGGGGTTCTTCAAGAGACCCAGTACTTC.

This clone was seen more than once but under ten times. CDR3 bases: TGTGCCAGCAGTGACCCTAGACAGGAGACTAACACTGAAGCTTTCTTT. It specifies CASSDPRQETNTEAFF. The chain links TRBV2 to TRBJ1-1; D perhaps matches TRBD1 (6 bases). The length of the CDR3 is 16 residues. The V gene lost 3 bases and the J gene lost 2 bases, with 16 bases spanning the gap. Germline V gene lookup returns CDR1 SNHLY and CDR2 FYNNEI.

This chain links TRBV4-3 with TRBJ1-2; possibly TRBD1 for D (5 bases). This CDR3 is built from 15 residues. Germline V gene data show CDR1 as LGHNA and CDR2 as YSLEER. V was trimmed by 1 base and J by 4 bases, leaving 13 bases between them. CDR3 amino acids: CASSQVSGGAYGYTF. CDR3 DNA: TGCGCCAGCAGCCAAGTTAGTGGAGGGGCCTATGGCTACACCTTC.

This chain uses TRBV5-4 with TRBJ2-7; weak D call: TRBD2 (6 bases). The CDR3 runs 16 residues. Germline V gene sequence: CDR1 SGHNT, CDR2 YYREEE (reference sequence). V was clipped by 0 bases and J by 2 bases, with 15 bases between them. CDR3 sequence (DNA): TGTGCCAGCAGCTTGGAGTTGGGCGGGGTGACCTACGAGCAGTACTTC. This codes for CASSLELGGVTYEQYF. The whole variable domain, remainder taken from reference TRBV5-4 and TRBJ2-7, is ETGVTQSPTHLIKTRGQQVTLRCSSQSGHNTVSWYQQALGQGPQFIFQYYREEENGRGNFPPRFSGLQFPNYSSELNVNALELDDSALYLCASSLELGGVTYEQYFGPGTRLTVT.

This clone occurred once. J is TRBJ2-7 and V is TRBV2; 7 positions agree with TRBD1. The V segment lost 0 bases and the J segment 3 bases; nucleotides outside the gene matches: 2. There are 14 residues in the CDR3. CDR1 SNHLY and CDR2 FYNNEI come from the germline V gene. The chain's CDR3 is CASSEATGYYEQYF. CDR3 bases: TGTGCCAGCAGTGAAGCGACAGGGTACTACGAGCAGTACTTC. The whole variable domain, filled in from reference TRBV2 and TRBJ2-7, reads EPEVTQTPSHQVTQMGQEVILRCVPISNHLYFYWYRQILGQKVEFLVSFYNNEISEKSEIFDDQFSVERPDGSNFTLKIRSTKLEDSAMYFCASSEATGYYEQYFGPGTRLTVT.

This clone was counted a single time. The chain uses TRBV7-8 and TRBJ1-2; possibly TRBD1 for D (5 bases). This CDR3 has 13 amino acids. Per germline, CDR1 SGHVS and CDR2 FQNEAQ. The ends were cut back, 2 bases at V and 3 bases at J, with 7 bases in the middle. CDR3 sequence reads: CASSLLGDYGYTF. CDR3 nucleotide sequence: TGTGCCAGCAGCTTACTAGGGGACTATGGCTACACCTTC.

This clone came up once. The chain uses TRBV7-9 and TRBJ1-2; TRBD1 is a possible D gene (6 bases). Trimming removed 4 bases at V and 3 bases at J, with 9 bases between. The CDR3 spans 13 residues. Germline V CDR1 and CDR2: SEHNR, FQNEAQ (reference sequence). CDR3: CASSSGQHYGYTF. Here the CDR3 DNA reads TGTGCCAGCAGCTCAGGACAGCACTATGGCTACACCTTC.

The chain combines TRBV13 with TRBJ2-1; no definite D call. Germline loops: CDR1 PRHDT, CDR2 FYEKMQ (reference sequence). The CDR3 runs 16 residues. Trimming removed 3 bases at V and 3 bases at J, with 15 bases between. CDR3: CASSFYLPSLYNEQFF. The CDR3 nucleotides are TGTGCCAGCAGCTTTTATCTACCGTCCCTCTACAATGAGCAGTTCTTC.

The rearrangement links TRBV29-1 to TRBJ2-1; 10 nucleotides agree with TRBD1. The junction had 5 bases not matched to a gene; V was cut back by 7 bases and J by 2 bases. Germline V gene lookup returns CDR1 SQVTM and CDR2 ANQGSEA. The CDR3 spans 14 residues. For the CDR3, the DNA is TGCAGCGGCAGGGACAGGGGAACCTACAATGAGCAGTTCTTC. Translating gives CSGRDRGTYNEQFF.

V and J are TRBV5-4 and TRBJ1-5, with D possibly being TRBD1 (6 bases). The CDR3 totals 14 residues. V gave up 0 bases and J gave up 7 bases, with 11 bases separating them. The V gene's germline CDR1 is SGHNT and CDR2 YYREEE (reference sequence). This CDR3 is CASSLEEGEQPQHF. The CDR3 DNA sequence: TGTGCCAGCAGCTTGGAAGAGGGGGAGCAGCCCCAGCATTTT. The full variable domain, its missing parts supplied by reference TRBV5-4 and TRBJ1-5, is ETGVTQSPTHLIKTRGQQVTLRCSSQSGHNTVSWYQQALGQGPQFIFQYYREEENGRGNFPPRFSGLQFPNYSSELNVNALELDDSALYLCASSLEEGEQPQHFGDGTRLSIL.

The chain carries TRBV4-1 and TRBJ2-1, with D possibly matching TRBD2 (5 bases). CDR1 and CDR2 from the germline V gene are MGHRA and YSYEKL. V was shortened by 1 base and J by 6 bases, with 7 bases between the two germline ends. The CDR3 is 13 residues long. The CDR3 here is CASSQGTPNEQFF. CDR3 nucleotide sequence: TGCGCCAGCAGCCAAGGGACTCCCAATGAGCAGTTCTTC.

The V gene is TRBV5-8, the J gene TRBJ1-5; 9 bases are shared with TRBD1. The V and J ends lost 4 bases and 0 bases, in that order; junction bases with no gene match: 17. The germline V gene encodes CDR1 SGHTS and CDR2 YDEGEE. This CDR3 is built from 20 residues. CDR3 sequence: CASSTWEGDRGSYSNQPQHF. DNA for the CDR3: TGTGCCAGCAGCACGTGGGAGGGTGACAGGGGGTCTTATAGCAATCAGCCCCAGCATTTT.

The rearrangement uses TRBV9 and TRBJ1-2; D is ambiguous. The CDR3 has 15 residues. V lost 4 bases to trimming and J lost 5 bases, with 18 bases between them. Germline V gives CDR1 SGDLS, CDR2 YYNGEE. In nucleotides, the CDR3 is TGTGCCAGCAGCCCGCGGGTGGAGGGTGGATATGGCTACACCTTC. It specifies CASSPRVEGGYGYTF.

The CDR3 loop reads CASGASGVIGYEQYF. The DNA of the CDR3 is TGTGCCAGCGGCGCCTCGGGAGTAATAGGCTACGAGCAGTACTTC. The chain combines TRBV6-5 with TRBJ2-7, with D tentatively TRBD2 (6 bases). CDR3 size: 15 residues. Germline V gene lookup returns CDR1 MNHEY and CDR2 SVGAGI. V gave up 8 bases and J gave up 3 bases, with 20 bases separating them.

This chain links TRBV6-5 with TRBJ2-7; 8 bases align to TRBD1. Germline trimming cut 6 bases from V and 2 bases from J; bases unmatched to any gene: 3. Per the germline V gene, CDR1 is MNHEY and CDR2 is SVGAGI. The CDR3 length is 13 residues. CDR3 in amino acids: CASSEGQAYEQYF. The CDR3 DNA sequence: TGTGCCAGCAGCGAGGGACAGGCCTACGAGCAGTACTTC.

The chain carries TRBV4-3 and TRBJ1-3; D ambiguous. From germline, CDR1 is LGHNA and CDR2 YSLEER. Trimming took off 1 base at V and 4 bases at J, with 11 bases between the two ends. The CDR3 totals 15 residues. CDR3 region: CASSQAVAVGNTIYF. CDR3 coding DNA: TGCGCCAGCAGCCAAGCGGTCGCGGTCGGAAACACCATATATTTT.

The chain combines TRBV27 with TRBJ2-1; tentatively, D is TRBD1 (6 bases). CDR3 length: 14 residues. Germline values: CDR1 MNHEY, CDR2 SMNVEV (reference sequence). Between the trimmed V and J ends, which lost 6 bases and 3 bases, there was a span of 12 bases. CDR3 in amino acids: CASSLMDSYNEQFF. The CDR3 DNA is TGTGCCAGCAGCCTCATGGACAGCTACAATGAGCAGTTCTTC.

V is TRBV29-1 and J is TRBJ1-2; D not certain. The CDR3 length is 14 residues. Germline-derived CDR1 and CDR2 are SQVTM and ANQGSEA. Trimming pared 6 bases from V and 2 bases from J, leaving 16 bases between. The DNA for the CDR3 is TGCAGCGTCGAGAGCTTAGATCGGAACTATGGCTACACCTTC. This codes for CSVESLDRNYGYTF.

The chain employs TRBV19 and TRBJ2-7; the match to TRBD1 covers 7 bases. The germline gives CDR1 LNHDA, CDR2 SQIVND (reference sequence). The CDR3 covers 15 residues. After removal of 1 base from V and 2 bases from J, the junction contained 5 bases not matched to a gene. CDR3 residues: CASSIGTGGAYEQYF. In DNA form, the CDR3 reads TGTGCCAGTAGTATAGGGACAGGAGGTGCCTACGAGCAGTACTTC.

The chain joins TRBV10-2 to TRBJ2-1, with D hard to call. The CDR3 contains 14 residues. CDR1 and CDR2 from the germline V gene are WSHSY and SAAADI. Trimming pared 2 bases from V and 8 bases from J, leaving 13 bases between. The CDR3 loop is CASSETLGSYEQFF. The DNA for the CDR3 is TGCGCCAGCAGTGAGACCCTAGGCTCCTATGAGCAGTTCTTC.